The sequence of this T cell receptor (beta chain) was determined in a study of monozygotic twins with inflammatory bowel disease. General study points: Different T cell subtypes could not be distinguished. With others, IBD patients shared fewer clonotypes than healthy twins did, especially with disease activity.

Isolation of total RNA was performed on whole blood, with no prior T cell sorting. The CDR3 has 15 amino acids. From germline, CDR1 is SGDLS and CDR2 YYNGEE. About this clonotype: What it binds is unknown.

There were roughly 3,200 ng of total RNA used for each TCR library. TCRdb re-called the 5' RACE reads and shows each CDR3 protein once, DNA omitted. The listing contains 150,000 to 200,000 distinct CDR3 sequences. The chain couples TRBV9 to TRBJ1-2; the TCRdb D gene call, TRBD1, has no DNA to confirm it. The sample consisted of blood. The sequence was obtained from a human donor with ulcerative colitis or Crohn's disease, or a healthy co-twin of an affected twin (not recorded which). CDR3 sequence reads: CASSVQGQGPYGYTF.